Listed below are T cell receptor beta chains from one sample, sequenced in a study of molecular identifiers for immune sequencing clone quantification. Each CDR3 protein is one row after TCRdb ran MiXCR on the PCR reads. The table has 250,000 to 350,000 distinct CDR3 sequences, roughly 23% seen once. The material sequenced was naive CD8+ T cells from blood, with Jurkat cell RNA spiked in. These receptors all stem from a human donor in good health. Some libraries in this study had Jurkat cell RNA spiked in. CDR3s include the opening cysteine and the closing phenylalanine or tryptophan. A D gene is named only where the DNA matches it firmly. Clone size is shown for a subset of rows, as once, few, many or a class of expanded clone.

v_gene,j_gene,abundance,d_gene,CDR3aa,CDR3nt
TRBV7-9,TRBJ1-4,few,NA,CASSLATGSTNEKLFF,TGTGCCAGCAGCTTAGCCACAGGGTCAACTAATGAAAAACTGTTTTTT
TRBV7-6,TRBJ2-7,many,NA,CASSPSGVLYEQYF,TGTGCCAGCAGCCCCTCTGGGGTACTTTACGAGCAGTACTTC
TRBV19,TRBJ1-1,once,TRBD1,CASSLWTGGGTEAFF,TGTGCCAGTAGTTTGTGGACAGGGGGTGGCACTGAAGCTTTCTTT
TRBV4-3,TRBJ1-2,many,TRBD1,CASSQARGGYGYTF,TGCGCCAGCAGCCAGGCCAGGGGGGGCTATGGCTACACCTTC
TRBV7-9,TRBJ2-5,NA,NA,CASSQHGSQETQYF,TGTGCCAGCAGCCAACACGGAAGCCAAGAGACCCAGTACTTC
TRBV9,TRBJ2-7,many,NA,CASSVARDTYEQYF,TGTGCCAGCAGCGTAGCCCGGGACACTTACGAGCAGTACTTC
TRBV28,TRBJ1-6,many,NA,CASSLLPGSSPLHF,TGTGCCAGCAGTTTACTCCCAGGGAGTTCACCCCTCCACTTT
TRBV11-2,TRBJ2-3,many,NA,CASSLDLSGYSDRDTQYF,TGTGCCAGCAGCTTAGATCTGTCAGGGTATAGCGATAGAGATACGCAGTATTTT
TRBV11-3,TRBJ2-1,few,NA,CASSSGGRLLESNEQFF,TGTGCCAGCAGCTCTGGGGGCAGGCTACTAGAGAGCAATGAGCAGTTCTTC
TRBV29-1,TRBJ2-2,few,TRBD2,CSGLGTGLAWDTGELFF,TGCAGCGGCTTAGGCACGGGACTAGCATGGGACACCGGGGAGCTGTTTTTT
TRBV5-1,TRBJ2-7,many,TRBD2,CASSLLPSGGNEQYF,TGCGCCAGCAGCTTGTTGCCTAGCGGGGGGAACGAGCAGTACTTC
TRBV27,TRBJ1-4,many,TRBD1,CASRSRTGYEKLFF,TGTGCCAGCAGAAGCCGGACAGGTTATGAAAAACTGTTTTTT
TRBV12-3/TRBV12-4,TRBJ2-1,NA,NA,CASSLGGDGGEQFF,TGTGCCAGCAGTTTAGGCGGAGATGGTGGCGAGCAGTTCTTC
TRBV5-4,TRBJ2-7,many,NA,CASSSDNSYEQYF,TGTGCCAGCAGCTCAGATAACTCGTACGAGCAGTACTTC
TRBV19,TRBJ2-7,many,TRBD1,CASSTRTGPNSYEQYF,TGTGCCAGTAGTACACGGACAGGTCCGAACTCCTACGAGCAGTACTTC
TRBV5-6,TRBJ2-3,few,NA,CASSYAGADTQYF,TGTGCCAGCAGCTATGCAGGAGCAGATACGCAGTATTTT
TRBV7-2,TRBJ2-7,NA,NA,CASSPSSYWQYF,TGTGCCAGCAGTCCTAGCTCCTACTGGCAGTACTTC
TRBV19,TRBJ2-7,few,NA,CASSASMTYEQYF,TGTGCCAGTAGTGCCTCTATGACCTACGAGCAGTACTTC
TRBV27,TRBJ2-7,NA,NA,CASSFVGGTYEQYF,TGTGCCAGCAGTTTCGTAGGGGGGACCTACGAGCAGTACTTC
TRBV9,TRBJ2-7,many,NA,CASSVTEVSYEQYF,TGTGCCAGCAGCGTAACCGAGGTCTCCTACGAGCAGTACTTC